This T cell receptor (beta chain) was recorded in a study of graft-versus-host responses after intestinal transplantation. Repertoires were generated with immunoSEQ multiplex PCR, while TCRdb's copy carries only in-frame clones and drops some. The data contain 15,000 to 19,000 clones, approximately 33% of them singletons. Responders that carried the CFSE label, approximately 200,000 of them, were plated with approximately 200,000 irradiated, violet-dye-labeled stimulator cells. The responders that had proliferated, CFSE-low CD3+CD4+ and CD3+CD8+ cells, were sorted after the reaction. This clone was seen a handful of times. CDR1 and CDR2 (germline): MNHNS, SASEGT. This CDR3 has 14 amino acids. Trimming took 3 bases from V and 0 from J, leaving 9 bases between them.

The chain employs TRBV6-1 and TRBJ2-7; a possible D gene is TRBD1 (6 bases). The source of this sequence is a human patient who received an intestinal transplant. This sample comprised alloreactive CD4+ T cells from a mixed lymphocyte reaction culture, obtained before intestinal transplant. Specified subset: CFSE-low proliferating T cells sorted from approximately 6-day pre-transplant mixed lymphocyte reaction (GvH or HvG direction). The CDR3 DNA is TGTGCCAGCAGTGAGCAGGGGACCTCCTACGAGCAGTACTTC. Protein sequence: CASSEQGTSYEQYF.